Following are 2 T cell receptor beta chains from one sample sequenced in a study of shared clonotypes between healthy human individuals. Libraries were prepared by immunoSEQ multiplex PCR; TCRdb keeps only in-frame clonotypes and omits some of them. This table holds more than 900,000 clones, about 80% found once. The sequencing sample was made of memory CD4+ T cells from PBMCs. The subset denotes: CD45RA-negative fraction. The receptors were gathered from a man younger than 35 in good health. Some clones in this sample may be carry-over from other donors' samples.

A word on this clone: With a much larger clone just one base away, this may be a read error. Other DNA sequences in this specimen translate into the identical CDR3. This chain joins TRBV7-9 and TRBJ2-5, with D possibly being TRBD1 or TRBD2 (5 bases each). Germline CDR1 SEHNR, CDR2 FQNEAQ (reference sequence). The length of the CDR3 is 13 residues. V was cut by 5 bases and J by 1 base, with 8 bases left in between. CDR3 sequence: CASSLGTQETQYF. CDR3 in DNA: TGTGCCAGCAGCCTAGGGACCCAAGAGACCCAGTACTTC.

CDR3 DNA: TGTGCCAGCAGTGAAGACCTGTCTGACATTCAGTACTTC. This gives the protein CASSEDLSDIQYF. V gene TRBV2 combines with J gene TRBJ2-4; the D is unclear. This CDR3 has 13 amino acids. Germline V lookup: CDR1 SNHLY, CDR2 FYNNEI. With 1 base removed from V and 8 bases from J, the gap between germline ends came to 9 bases.